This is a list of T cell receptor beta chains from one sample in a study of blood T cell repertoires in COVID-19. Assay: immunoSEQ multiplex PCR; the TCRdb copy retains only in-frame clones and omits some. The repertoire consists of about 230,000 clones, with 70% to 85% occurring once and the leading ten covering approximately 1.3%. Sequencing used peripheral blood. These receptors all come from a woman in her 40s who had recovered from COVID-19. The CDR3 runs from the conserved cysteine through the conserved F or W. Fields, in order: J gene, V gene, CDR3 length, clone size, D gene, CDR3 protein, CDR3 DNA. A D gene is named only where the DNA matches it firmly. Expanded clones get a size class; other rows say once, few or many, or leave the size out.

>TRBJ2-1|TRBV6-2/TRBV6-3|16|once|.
CASSYPPRPPYNEQFF
TGTGCCAGCAGTTACCCCCCTAGACCCCCCTACAATGAGCAGTTCTTC
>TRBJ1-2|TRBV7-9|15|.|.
CASSPLSGPGYGYTF
TGTGCCAGCAGCCCGTTGAGTGGGCCGGGGTATGGCTACACCTTC
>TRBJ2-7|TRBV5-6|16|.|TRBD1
CASSLGGQGFTYEQYF
TGTGCCAGCAGCCTTGGGGGACAGGGGTTTACCTACGAGCAGTACTTC
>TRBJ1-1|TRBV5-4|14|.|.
CASNRRGVNTEAFF
TGTGCCAGCAACCGCAGGGGAGTGAACACTGAAGCTTTCTTT
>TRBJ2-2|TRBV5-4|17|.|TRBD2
CASSPHPAGANTGELFF
TGTGCCAGCAGCCCTCATCCAGCGGGAGCGAACACCGGGGAGCTGTTTTTT
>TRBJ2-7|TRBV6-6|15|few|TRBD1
CASRLGQGETYEQYF
TGTGCCAGCAGACTAGGACAGGGGGAAACCTACGAGCAGTACTTC
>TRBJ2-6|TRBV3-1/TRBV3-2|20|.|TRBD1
CASSQDREGTAKSGANVLTF
TGTGCCAGCAGCCAAGATCGAGAGGGGACAGCGAAGTCTGGGGCCAACGTCCTGACTTTC
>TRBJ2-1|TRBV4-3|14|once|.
CASSPRLGPDEQFF
TGCGCCAGCAGCCCCAGACTAGGTCCTGATGAGCAGTTCTTC
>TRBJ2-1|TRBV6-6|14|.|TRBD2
CATNPGGTYNEQFF
TGTGCCACAAACCCGGGAGGCACCTACAATGAGCAGTTCTTC
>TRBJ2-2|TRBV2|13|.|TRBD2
CASCSGDTGELFF
TGTGCCAGCTGTAGCGGGGACACCGGGGAGCTGTTTTTT
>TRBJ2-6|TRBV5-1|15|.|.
CASSESSSGANVLTF
TGCGCCAGCAGTGAGTCTTCGTCTGGGGCCAACGTCCTGACTTTC
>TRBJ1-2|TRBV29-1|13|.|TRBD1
CSVRDREGNGYTF
TGCAGCGTCCGCGACAGGGAAGGAAATGGCTACACCTTC
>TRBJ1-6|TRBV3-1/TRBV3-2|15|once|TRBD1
CASSTQGGIGSPLHF
TGTGCCAGCAGCACCCAAGGGGGCATCGGTTCACCCCTCCACTTT
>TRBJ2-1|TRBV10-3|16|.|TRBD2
CAISGRAGGQGNEQFF
TGTGCCATCAGTGGCAGGGCGGGGGGGCAAGGCAATGAGCAGTTCTTC
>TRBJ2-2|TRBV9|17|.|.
CASSGLAGAFNTGELFF
TGTGCCAGCAGCGGGTTGGCGGGGGCCTTTAACACCGGGGAGCTGTTTTTT
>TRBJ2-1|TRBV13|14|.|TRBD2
CASLGTSRHNEQFF
TGTGCCAGCCTCGGGACTAGCAGACACAATGAGCAGTTCTTC
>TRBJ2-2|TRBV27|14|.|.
CASSLSAGYGELFF
TGTGCCAGCAGTTTATCTGCAGGTTACGGGGAGCTGTTTTTT
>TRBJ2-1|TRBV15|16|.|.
CATSRDLTGNYNEQFF
TGTGCCACCAGCAGAGATCTGACGGGGAACTACAATGAGCAGTTCTTC
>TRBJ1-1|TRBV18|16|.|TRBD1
CASSPQTGELGTEAFF
TGTGCCAGCTCACCTCAGACAGGGGAGCTAGGCACTGAAGCTTTCTTT
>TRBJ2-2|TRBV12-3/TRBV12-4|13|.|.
CASSLVGGWELFF
TGTGCCAGCAGTTTAGTAGGGGGATGGGAGCTGTTTTTT
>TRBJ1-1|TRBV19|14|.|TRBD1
CASSRGQMNTEAFF
TGTGCCAGTAGTAGGGGACAGATGAACACTGAAGCTTTCTTT
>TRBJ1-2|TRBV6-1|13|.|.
CASSEGQHYGYTF
TGTGCCAGCAGTGAAGGACAGCACTATGGCTACACCTTC
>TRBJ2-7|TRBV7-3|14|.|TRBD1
CASSLQWDSAEQYF
TGTGCCAGCAGCTTACAGTGGGACAGCGCGGAGCAGTACTTC
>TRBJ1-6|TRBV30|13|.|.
CARRESYNSPLHF
TGTGCCCGCAGGGAAAGCTATAATTCACCCCTCCACTTT
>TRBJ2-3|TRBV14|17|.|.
CASSQKSLYDLRGTQYF
TGTGCCAGCAGCCAAAAGAGTCTCTATGACCTTCGGGGTACGCAGTATTTT
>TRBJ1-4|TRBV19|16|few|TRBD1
CASSTWTGGERGKLFF
TGTGCCAGTAGTACTTGGACAGGGGGCGAGCGTGGAAAACTGTTTTTT
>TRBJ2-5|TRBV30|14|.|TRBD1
CAWSASGTEETQYF
TGTGCCTGGAGTGCTTCCGGGACAGAAGAGACCCAGTACTTC
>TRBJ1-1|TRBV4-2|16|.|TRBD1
CASSQVWGQKNTEAFF
TGTGCCAGCAGCCAAGTTTGGGGACAGAAGAACACTGAAGCTTTCTTT
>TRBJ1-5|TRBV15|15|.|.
CATSRGVIGNQPQHF
TGTGCCACCAGCAGAGGAGTTATCGGCAATCAGCCCCAGCATTTT
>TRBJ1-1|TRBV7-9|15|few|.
CASSLAVSENTEAFF
TGTGCCAGCAGCTTAGCGGTCAGCGAGAACACTGAAGCTTTCTTT
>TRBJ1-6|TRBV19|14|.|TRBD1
CASSKDRARSPLHF
TGTGCCAGTAGTAAGGACAGGGCGAGATCACCCCTCCACTTT
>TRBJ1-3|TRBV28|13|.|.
CATRDSSGNTIYF
TGTGCCACCCGCGACAGCTCTGGAAACACCATATATTTT
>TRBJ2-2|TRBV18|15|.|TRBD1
CASSPNRGLTGELFF
TGTGCCAGCTCACCGAACAGGGGGCTTACCGGGGAGCTGTTTTTT
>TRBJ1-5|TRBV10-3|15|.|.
CAISVGGASNQPQHF
TGTGCCATCAGTGTGGGAGGGGCCTCCAATCAGCCCCAGCATTTT
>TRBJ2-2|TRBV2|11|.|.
CASEESGELFF
TGTGCCAGCGAGGAATCCGGGGAGCTGTTTTTT
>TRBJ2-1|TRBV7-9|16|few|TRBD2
CASRPTTSGGRNEQFF
TGTGCCAGCAGACCTACCACTAGCGGGGGGCGTAATGAGCAGTTCTTC
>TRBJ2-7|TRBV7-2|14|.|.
CASSLQGGNYEQYF
TGTGCCAGCAGCTTACAGGGAGGTAACTACGAGCAGTACTTC
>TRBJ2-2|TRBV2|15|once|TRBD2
CASSEQRLATGELFF
TGTGCCAGCAGTGAACAGAGACTAGCCACCGGGGAGCTGTTTTTT
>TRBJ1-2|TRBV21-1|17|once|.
CASSKVGPGQGAGGYTF
TGTGCCAGCAGCAAAGTAGGGCCGGGACAGGGGGCAGGTGGCTACACCTTC
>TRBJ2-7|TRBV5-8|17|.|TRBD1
CASSWGQSIDFSYEQYF
TGTGCCAGCAGCTGGGGACAGAGCATTGACTTCTCCTACGAGCAGTACTTC
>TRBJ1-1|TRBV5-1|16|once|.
CASSLRAGEMNTEAFF
TGCGCCAGCAGCTTGCGGGCAGGGGAAATGAACACTGAAGCTTTCTTT
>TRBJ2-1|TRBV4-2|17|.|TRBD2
CASSQEATSGGYNEQFF
TGTGCCAGCAGCCAAGAAGCGACTAGCGGGGGATACAATGAGCAGTTCTTC
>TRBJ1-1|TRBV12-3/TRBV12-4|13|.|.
CASSLLRDTEAFF
TGTGCCAGCAGTTTATTGAGAGACACTGAAGCTTTCTTT
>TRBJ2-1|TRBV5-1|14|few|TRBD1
CASSLEGTGNEQFF
TGCGCCAGCAGCTTGGAAGGGACAGGCAATGAGCAGTTCTTC
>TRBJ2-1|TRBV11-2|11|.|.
CASRNNNEQFF
TGTGCCAGCAGAAATAACAATGAGCAGTTCTTC
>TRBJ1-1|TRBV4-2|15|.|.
CASSQDGSLDTEAFF
TGTGCCAGCAGCCAAGATGGCTCTTTGGACACTGAAGCTTTCTTT
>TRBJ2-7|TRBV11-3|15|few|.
CASTSASVSSYEQYF
TGTGCCAGCACCTCCGCGTCTGTGAGCTCCTACGAGCAGTACTTC
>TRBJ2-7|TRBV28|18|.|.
CASSLPNQGLAGGYEQYF
TGTGCCAGCAGTTTACCGAATCAGGGGTTAGCTGGGGGATACGAGCAGTACTTC
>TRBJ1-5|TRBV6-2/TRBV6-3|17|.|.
CASSYFPSGGPGQPQHF
TGTGCCAGCAGTTACTTCCCGTCGGGGGGGCCGGGTCAGCCCCAGCATTTT
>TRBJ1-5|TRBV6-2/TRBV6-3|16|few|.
CASSYWMRGADQPQHF
TGTGCCAGCAGTTACTGGATGCGGGGGGCAGATCAGCCCCAGCATTTT
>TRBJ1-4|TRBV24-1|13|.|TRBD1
CATRGGDNEKLFF
TGTGCCACCAGAGGGGGCGATAATGAAAAACTGTTTTTT
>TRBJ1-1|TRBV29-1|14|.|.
CSVKVPGSVTEAFF
TGCAGCGTTAAGGTACCGGGGTCGGTGACTGAAGCTTTCTTT
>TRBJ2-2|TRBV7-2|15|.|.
CASSLRSGNTGELFF
TGTGCCAGCAGCTTACGGTCAGGGAACACCGGGGAGCTGTTTTTT
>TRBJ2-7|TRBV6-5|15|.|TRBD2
CASSAFDAGGKKQYF
TGTGCCAGCAGCGCCTTTGACGCGGGGGGAAAGAAGCAGTACTTC
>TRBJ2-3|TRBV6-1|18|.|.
CASSEASPGWSTAGTQYF
TGTGCCAGCAGTGAAGCTTCGCCAGGTTGGTCAACCGCTGGTACGCAGTATTTT